Detailed here is one T cell receptor beta chain. What it binds is unknown. The data stem from a study of cytomegalovirus exposure and HLA in healthy donors. 60 Vbeta and 13 Jbeta primers were used in PCR. Libraries were prepared by immunoSEQ multiplex PCR; TCRdb keeps only in-frame clonotypes and omits some of them. This sample yields approximately 130,000 clones, of which around 81% are seen a single time; about 0.7% belongs to the top ten. Study-level results: Association with HLA alleles at 0.05 false discovery rate was found for 15,000 to 20,000 TCR beta sequences in a later analysis. Specificity for CMV antigens was confirmed in vitro for a few of the CMV-associated chains. Of the V segments, some could not be distinguished, including TRBV6-2 and TRBV6-3, and were excluded.

Germline CDR1 and CDR2: SGHTS and YDEGEE. With V trimmed by 4 bases and J by 2 bases, 10 bases remained unmatched. The CDR3 covers 16 residues. The sequence derives from a man between 18 and 29 years old in good health and CMV-seronegative. The chain joins TRBV5-8 to TRBJ2-7; 9 bases match TRBD1. The sample consisted of PBMCs. Here the CDR3 DNA reads TGTGCCAGCAGCCTTGGTATCGGGACAGGGACCTACGAGCAGTACTTC. It encodes CASSLGIGTGTYEQYF.